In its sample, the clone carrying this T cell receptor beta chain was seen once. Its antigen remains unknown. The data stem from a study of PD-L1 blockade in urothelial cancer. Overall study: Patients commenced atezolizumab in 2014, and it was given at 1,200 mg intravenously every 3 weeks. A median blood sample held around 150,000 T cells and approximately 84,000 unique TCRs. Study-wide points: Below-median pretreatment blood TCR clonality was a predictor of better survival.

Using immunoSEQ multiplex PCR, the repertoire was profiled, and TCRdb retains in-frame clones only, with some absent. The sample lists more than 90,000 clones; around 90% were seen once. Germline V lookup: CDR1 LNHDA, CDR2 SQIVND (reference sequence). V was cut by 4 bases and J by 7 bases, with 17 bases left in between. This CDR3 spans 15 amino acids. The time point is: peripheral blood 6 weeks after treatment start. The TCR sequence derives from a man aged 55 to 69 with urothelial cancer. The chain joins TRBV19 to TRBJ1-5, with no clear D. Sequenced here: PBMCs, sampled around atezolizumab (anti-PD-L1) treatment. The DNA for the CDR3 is TGTGCCAGTAGTACATCGCGTTGGACTGAGCAGCCCCAGCATTTT. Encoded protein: CASSTSRWTEQPQHF.